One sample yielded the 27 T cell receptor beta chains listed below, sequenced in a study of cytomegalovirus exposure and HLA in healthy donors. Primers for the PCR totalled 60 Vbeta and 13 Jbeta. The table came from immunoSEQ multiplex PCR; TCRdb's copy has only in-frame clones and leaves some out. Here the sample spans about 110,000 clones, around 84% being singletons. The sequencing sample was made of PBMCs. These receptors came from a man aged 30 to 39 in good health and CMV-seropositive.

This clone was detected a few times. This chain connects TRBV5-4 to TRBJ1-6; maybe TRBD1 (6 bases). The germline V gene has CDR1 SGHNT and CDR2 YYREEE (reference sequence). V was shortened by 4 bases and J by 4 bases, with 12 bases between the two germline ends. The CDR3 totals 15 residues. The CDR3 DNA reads TGTGCCAGCAGCATGGGAGGGGGTTATAATTCACCCCTCCACTTT. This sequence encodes CASSMGGGYNSPLHF.

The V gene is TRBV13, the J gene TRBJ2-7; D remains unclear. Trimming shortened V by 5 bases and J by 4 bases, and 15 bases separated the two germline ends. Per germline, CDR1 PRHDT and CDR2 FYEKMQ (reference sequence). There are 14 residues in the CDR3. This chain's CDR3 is CASSPAGLRYEQYF. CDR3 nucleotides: TGTGCCAGCAGCCCCGCAGGCCTTCGGTACGAGCAGTACTTC. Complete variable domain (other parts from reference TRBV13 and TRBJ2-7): AAGVIQSPRHLIKEKRETATLKCYPIPRHDTVYWYQQGPGQDPQFLISFYEKMQSDKGSIPDRFSAQQFSDYHSELNMSSLELGDSALYFCASSPAGLRYEQYFGPGTRLTVT.

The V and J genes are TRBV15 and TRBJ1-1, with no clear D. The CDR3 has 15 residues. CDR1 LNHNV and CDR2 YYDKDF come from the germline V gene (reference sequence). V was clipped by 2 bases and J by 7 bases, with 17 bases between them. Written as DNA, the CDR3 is TGTGCCACCAGCAGACCATCCCGACATTCAGGTGAAGCTTTCTTT. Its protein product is CATSRPSRHSGEAFF. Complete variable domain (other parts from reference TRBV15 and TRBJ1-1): DAMVIQNPRYQVTQFGKPVTLSCSQTLNHNVMYWYQQKSSQAPKLLFHYYDKDFNNEADTPDNFQSRRPNTSFCFLDIRSPGLGDTAMYLCATSRPSRHSGEAFFGQGTRLTVV.

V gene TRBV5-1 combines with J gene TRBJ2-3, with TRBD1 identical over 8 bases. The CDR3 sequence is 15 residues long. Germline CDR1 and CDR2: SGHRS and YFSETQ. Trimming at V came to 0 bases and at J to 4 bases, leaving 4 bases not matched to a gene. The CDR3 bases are TGCGCCAGCAGCTTGGGGACAGGGACGTCAGATACGCAGTATTTT. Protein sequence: CASSLGTGTSDTQYF.

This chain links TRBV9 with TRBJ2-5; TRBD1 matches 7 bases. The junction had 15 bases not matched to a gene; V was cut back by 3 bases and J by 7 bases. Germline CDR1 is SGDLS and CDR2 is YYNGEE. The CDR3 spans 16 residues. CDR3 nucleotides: TGTGCCAGCAGCGCCGATACCGGGACAGTACTTTCGACCCAGTACTTC. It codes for CASSADTGTVLSTQYF. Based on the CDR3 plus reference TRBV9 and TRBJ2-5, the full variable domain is DSGVTQTPKHLITATGQRVTLRCSPRSGDLSVYWYQQSLDQGLQFLIQYYNGEERAKGNILERFSAQQFPDLHSELNLSSLELGDSALYFCASSADTGTVLSTQYFGPGTRLLVL.

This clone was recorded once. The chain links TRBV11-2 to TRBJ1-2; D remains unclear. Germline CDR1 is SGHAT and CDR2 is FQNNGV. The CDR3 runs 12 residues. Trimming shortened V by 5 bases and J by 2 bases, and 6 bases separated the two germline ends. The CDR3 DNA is TGTGCCAGCAGCCACTCCAACTATGGCTACACCTTC. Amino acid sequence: CASSHSNYGYTF.

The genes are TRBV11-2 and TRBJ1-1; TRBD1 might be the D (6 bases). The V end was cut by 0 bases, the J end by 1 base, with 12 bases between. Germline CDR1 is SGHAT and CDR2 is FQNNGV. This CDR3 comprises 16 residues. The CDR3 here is CASSLDIPTGNTEAFF. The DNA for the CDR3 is TGTGCCAGCAGCTTAGACATCCCGACAGGGAACACTGAAGCTTTCTTT.

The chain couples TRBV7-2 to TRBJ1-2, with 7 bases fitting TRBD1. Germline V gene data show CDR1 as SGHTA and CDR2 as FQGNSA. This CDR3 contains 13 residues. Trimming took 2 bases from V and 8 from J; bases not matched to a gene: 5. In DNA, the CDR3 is TGTGCCAGCAGCTTAACCGACAGGGACGGCTACACCTTC. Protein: CASSLTDRDGYTF.

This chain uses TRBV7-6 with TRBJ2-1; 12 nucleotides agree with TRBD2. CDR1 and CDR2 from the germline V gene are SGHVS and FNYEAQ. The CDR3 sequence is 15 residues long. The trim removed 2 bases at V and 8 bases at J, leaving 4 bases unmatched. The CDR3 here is CASSLLAGGGDEQFF. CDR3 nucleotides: TGTGCCAGCAGCTTACTAGCGGGAGGGGGGGATGAGCAGTTCTTC.

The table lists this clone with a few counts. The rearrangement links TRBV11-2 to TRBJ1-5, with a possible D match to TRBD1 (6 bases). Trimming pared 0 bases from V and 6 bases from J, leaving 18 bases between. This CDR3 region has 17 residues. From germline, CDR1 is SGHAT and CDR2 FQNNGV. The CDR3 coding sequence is TGTGCCAGCAGCTTAGAACCCCCGGGGGGCGCGGGTCAGCCCCAGCATTTT. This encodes CASSLEPPGGAGQPQHF.

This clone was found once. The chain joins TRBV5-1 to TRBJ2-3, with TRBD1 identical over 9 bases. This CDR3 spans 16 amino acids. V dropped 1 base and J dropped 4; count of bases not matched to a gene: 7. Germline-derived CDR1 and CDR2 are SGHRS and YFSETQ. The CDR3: CASSLQGQGGADTQYF. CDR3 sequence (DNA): TGCGCCAGCAGCTTGCAGGGACAGGGAGGGGCAGATACGCAGTATTTT.

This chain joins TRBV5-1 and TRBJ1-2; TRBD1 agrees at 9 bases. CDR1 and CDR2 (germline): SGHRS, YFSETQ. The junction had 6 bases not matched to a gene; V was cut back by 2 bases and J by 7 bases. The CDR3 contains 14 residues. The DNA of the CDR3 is TGCGCCAGCAGCTTTACAGGGGGCGCGGTTGGCTACACCTTC. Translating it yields CASSFTGGAVGYTF. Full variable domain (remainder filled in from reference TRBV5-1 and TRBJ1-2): KAGVTQTPRYLIKTRGQQVTLSCSPISGHRSVSWYQQTPGQGLQFLFEYFSETQRNKGNFPGRFSGRQFSNSRSEMNVSTLELGDSALYLCASSFTGGAVGYTFGSGTRLTVV.

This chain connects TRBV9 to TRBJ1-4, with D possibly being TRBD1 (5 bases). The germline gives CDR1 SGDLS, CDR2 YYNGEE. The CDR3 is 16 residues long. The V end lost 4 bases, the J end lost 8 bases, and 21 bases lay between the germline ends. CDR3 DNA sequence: TGTGCCAGCAGCCCCGGCCTCAGGGTGGTTGGGGAAAAACTGTTTTTT. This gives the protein CASSPGLRVVGEKLFF.

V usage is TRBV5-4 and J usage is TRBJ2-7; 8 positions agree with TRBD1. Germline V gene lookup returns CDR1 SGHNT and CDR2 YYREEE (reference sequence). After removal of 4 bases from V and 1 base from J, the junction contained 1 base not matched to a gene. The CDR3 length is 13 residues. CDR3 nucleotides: TGTGCCAGCAGCCGGACAGGGTCCTACGAGCAGTACTTC. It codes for CASSRTGSYEQYF.

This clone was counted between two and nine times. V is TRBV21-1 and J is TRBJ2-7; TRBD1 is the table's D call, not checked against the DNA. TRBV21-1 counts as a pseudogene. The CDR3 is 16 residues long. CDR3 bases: TGTGCCAGCAGCAAAGTAGACAGGGACGGCTCCTACGAGCAGTACGTC. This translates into CASSKVDRDGSYEQYV.

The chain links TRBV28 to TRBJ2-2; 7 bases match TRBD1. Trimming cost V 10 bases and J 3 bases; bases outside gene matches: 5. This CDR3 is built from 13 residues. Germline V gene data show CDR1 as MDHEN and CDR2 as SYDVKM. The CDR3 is CATRQGYTGELFF. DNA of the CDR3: TGTGCCACCCGACAGGGTTACACCGGGGAGCTGTTTTTT.

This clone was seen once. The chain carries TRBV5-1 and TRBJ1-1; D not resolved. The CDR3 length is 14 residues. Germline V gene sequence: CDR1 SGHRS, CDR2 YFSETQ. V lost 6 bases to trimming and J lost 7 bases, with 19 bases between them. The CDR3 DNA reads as TGCGCCAGCAAGGTGGCAGGTGAGTTTGGTGAAGCTTTCTTT. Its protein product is CASKVAGEFGEAFF.

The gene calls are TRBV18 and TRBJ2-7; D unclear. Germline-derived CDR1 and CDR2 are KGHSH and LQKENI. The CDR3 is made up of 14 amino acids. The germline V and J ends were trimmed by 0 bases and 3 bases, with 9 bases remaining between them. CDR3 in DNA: TGTGCCAGCTCACCACCATCGGTCGGCTACGAGCAGTACTTC. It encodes CASSPPSVGYEQYF. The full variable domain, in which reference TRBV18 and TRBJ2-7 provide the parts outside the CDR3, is NAGVMQNPRHLVRRRGQEARLRCSPMKGHSHVYWYRQLPEEGLKFMVYLQKENIIDESGMPKERFSAEFPKEGPSILRIQQVVRGDSAAYFCASSPPSVGYEQYFGPGTRLTVT.

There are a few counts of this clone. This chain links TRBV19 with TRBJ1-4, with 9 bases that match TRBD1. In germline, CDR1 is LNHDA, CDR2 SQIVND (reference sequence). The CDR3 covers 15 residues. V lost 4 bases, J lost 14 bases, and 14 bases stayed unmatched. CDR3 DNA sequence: TGTGCCAGTAGTACCCTCAACCGCCGGGACAGGGCCCTGTTTTTT. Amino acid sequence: CASSTLNRRDRALFF.

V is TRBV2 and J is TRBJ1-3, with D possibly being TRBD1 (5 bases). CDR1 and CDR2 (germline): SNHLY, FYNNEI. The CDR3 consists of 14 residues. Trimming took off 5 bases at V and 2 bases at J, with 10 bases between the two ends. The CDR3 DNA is TGTGCCAGCAGTCGGCGGGGGGCTGGAAACACCATATATTTT. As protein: CASSRRGAGNTIYF. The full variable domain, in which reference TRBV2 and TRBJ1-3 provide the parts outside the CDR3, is EPEVTQTPSHQVTQMGQEVILRCVPISNHLYFYWYRQILGQKVEFLVSFYNNEISEKSEIFDDQFSVERPDGSNFTLKIRSTKLEDSAMYFCASSRRGAGNTIYFGEGSWLTVV.

CDR3 sequence: CASSQGQPTGELFF. CDR3 DNA: TGCGCCAGCAGCCAGGGACAACCCACCGGGGAGCTGTTTTTT. The chain combines TRBV5-1 with TRBJ2-2; a weak D match, TRBD1 (6 bases). This CDR3 is built from 14 residues. CDR1 SGHRS and CDR2 YFSETQ come from the germline V gene. With 4 bases removed from V and 4 bases from J, the gap between germline ends came to 11 bases.

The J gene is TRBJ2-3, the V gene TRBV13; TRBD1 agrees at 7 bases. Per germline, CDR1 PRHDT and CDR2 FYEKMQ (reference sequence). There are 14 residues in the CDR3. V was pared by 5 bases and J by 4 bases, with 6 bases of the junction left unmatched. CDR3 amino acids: CASSNDRAPDTQYF. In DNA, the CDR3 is TGTGCCAGCAGCAACGACAGGGCCCCAGATACGCAGTATTTT.

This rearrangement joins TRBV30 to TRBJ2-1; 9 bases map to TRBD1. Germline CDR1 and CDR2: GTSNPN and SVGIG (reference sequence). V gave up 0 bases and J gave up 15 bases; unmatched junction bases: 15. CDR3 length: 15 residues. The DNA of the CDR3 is TGTGCCTGGAGTGTACCGGGACAGGGCAACCCTCCTCGGTTCTTC. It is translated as CAWSVPGQGNPPRFF.

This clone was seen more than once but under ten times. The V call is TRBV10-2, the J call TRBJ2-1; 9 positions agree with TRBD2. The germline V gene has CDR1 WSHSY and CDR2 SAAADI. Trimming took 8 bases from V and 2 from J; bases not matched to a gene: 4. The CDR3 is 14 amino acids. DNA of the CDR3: TGCGCCAGCTCGACTAGCGGAACCTACAATGAGCAGTTCTTC. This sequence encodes CASSTSGTYNEQFF.

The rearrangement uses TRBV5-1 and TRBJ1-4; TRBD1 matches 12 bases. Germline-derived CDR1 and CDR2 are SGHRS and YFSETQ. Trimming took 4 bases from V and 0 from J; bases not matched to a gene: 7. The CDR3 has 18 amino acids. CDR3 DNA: TGCGCCAGCAGCCGACGGGACAGGGGGCGAACAACTAATGAAAAACTGTTTTTT. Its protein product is CASSRRDRGRTTNEKLFF.

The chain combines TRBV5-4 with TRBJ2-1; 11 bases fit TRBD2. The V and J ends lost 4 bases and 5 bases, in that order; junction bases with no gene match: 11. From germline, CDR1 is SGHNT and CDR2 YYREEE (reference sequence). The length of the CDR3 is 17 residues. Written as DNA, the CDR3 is TGTGCCAGCAGCCCACTACGGGGACTAGCGGTTAACAATGAGCAGTTCTTC. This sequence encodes CASSPLRGLAVNNEQFF.

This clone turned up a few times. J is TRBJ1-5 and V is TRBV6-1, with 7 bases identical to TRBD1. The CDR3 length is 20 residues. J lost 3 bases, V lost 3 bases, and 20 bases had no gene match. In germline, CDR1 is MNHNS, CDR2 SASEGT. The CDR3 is CASSDTVETGTLINNQPQHF. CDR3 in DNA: TGTGCCAGCAGTGACACGGTAGAGACAGGGACACTCATTAACAATCAGCCCCAGCATTTT.